A single sample is the source of the 32 T cell receptor beta chains below, sequenced in a study of T cells expressing NK-cell markers. TCRdb reprocessed the 5' RACE reads, keeping one entry per CDR3 protein, no DNA. Its clone listing holds approximately 170,000 distinct CDR3 sequences. Sequencing was carried out using blood T cells: a sorted CD56 or NKG2C T cell subset, CD4+ or CD8+ T cells, or bulk PBMC T cells (not recorded which). The source of these receptors is a man aged 18 to 69 in good health.

The chain uses TRBV6-2 or TRBV6-3 and TRBJ2-1. Germline CDR1 reads MNHEY; CDR2 reads SVGEGT. The CDR3 spans 15 residues. This CDR3 reads CASSSPHSIYNEQFF.

The V and J genes are TRBV2 and TRBJ2-2; lacking DNA, the TRBD1 call made by TCRdb goes unchecked. From germline, CDR1 is SNHLY and CDR2 FYNNEI. The CDR3 is 14 residues long. The chain's CDR3 is CASSGDRAAGELFF.

This chain joins TRBV9 and TRBJ2-1; lacking DNA, the TRBD1 call made by TCRdb goes unchecked. Germline V lookup: CDR1 SGDLS, CDR2 YYNGEE. The CDR3 has 16 amino acids. The CDR3 loop reads CASSVGGRVDSHEQFF. Filled out from reference TRBV9 and TRBJ2-1, the complete variable domain reads DSGVTQTPKHLITATGQRVTLRCSPRSGDLSVYWYQQSLDQGLQFLIQYYNGEERAKGNILERFSAQQFPDLHSELNLSSLELGDSALYFCASSVGGRVDSHEQFFGPGTRLTVL.

The V call is TRBV2, the J call TRBJ1-2. Germline V lookup: CDR1 SNHLY, CDR2 FYNNEI. The CDR3 sequence is 12 residues long. This CDR3 reads CASSEAVYGYTF.

V gene TRBV7-7 combines with J gene TRBJ2-5; TCRdb outputs TRBD1, but without DNA this stays unchecked. Germline assignment: CDR1 SSHAT and CDR2 FNYEAQ (reference sequence). CDR3 size: 14 residues. This CDR3 reads CASSPDQGEETQYF.

CDR3: CASSLVTSVSTDTQYF. J is TRBJ2-3 and V is TRBV7-2; the TCRdb call, TRBD2, lacks DNA for checking. CDR3 length: 16 amino acids. Per the germline V gene, CDR1 is SGHTA and CDR2 is FQGNSA.

The chain recombines TRBV3-1 with TRBJ2-5. The CDR3 has 13 residues. CDR1 and CDR2 (germline): LGHDT, YNNKEL (reference sequence). The CDR3 reads CASSPRQWETQYF.

The J gene is TRBJ1-2, the V gene TRBV15; TCRdb returns TRBD1, unconfirmable since there is no DNA. Germline V gene lookup returns CDR1 LNHNV and CDR2 YYDKDF (reference sequence). The CDR3 runs to 13 residues. CDR3: CATSFQGDYGYTF.

The gene calls are TRBV10-3 and TRBJ2-3. Looked up from germline, CDR1 is ENHRY and CDR2 is SYGVKD. CDR3 size: 14 residues. This chain's CDR3 is CAPSQATSTDTQYF.

The V call is TRBV7-9, the J call TRBJ2-7; without DNA, the TCRdb call of TRBD2 cannot be checked. Per the germline V gene, CDR1 is SEHNR and CDR2 is FQNEAQ (reference sequence). There are 15 residues in the CDR3. The CDR3 sequence: CASSLTSKGSYEQYF.

This chain links TRBV7-2 with TRBJ2-1; the D gene TCRdb calls, TRBD1, cannot be checked with no DNA. The CDR3 runs 16 residues. CDR1 and CDR2 (germline): SGHTA, FQGNSA. The CDR3 loop is CASSLEGTWTLNEQFF. Complete variable domain (other parts from reference TRBV7-2 and TRBJ2-1): GAGVSQSPSNKVTEKGKDVELRCDPISGHTALYWYRQSLGQGLEFLIYFQGNSAPDKSGLPSDRFSAERTGGSVSTLTIQRTQQEDSAVYLCASSLEGTWTLNEQFFGPGTRLTVL.

The chain recombines TRBV5-6 with TRBJ2-1. Germline CDR1 reads SGHDT; CDR2 reads YYEEEE. The CDR3 extends over 12 amino acids. The CDR3 sequence: CASSWGVNEQFF.

This chain uses TRBV6-1 with TRBJ2-3; the D call from TCRdb, TRBD1, cannot be confirmed without DNA. CDR3 length equals 16 residues. The germline gives CDR1 MNHNS, CDR2 SASEGT. The CDR3 sequence is CASSQLRGQGTDTQYF.

The CDR3 reads CASSLIGTGGTDTQYF. The chain has TRBV12-3 or TRBV12-4 and TRBJ2-3; TCRdb proposes TRBD1, but this gene call is untestable without DNA. The CDR3 contains 16 residues.

The V and J genes are TRBV4-2 and TRBJ2-5. CDR1 and CDR2 (germline): LGHNA, YNFKEQ. There are 14 residues in the CDR3. The CDR3: CASSHAVALETQYF.

The chain employs TRBV4-1 and TRBJ2-2; checking the TCRdb D call of TRBD2 is not possible without DNA. The germline V gene encodes CDR1 MGHRA and CDR2 YSYEKL. The CDR3 has 18 residues. The CDR3 loop is CASSQSSRGPVSTGELFF.

J is TRBJ2-6 and V is TRBV7-6; TCRdb outputs TRBD1, but without DNA this stays unchecked. The CDR3 sequence is 20 residues long. Germline V gene lookup returns CDR1 SGHVS and CDR2 FNYEAQ. The CDR3 loop is CASSPRTGAHDLSGANVLTF.

The chain recombines TRBV7-9 with TRBJ2-7; there is no DNA to check the TCRdb D call of TRBD1. Germline values: CDR1 SEHNR, CDR2 FQNEAQ (reference sequence). The CDR3 sequence is 16 residues long. The CDR3 sequence is CASSPTEGVRPYEQYF. The whole variable domain, remainder taken from reference TRBV7-9 and TRBJ2-7, is DTGVSQNPRHKITKRGQNVTFRCDPISEHNRLYWYRQTLGQGPEFLTYFQNEAQLEKSRLLSDRFSAERPKGSFSTLEIQRTEQGDSAMYLCASSPTEGVRPYEQYFGPGTRLTVT.

The chain joins TRBV5-6 to TRBJ2-3. This CDR3 has 13 residues. CDR1 is SGHDT, CDR2 YYEEEE, per germline. CDR3 loop: CASSRDPTDTQYF.

The J gene is TRBJ1-2, the V gene TRBV9. Germline V gene data show CDR1 as SGDLS and CDR2 as YYNGEE. The CDR3 contains 15 residues. CDR3 in amino acids: CASSVVRGSNYGYTF.

This chain uses TRBV4-1 with TRBJ2-5; TCRdb picks TRBD2, but there is no DNA to check that call. This CDR3 contains 15 residues. Germline V gives CDR1 MGHRA, CDR2 YSYEKL. This CDR3 is CASSSGLADQETQYF.

The rearrangement joins TRBV19 to TRBJ2-1. The germline V gene has CDR1 LNHDA and CDR2 SQIVND (reference sequence). This CDR3 is 15 amino acids long. The CDR3 region is CASSSGLGNYNEQFF.

This chain connects TRBV28 to TRBJ2-2; TCRdb lists TRBD2, though no DNA is available to test this call. The CDR3 has 15 amino acids. From germline, CDR1 is MDHEN and CDR2 SYDVKM. This chain's CDR3 is CASSLGLEDTGELFF.

V and J are TRBV19 and TRBJ1-1. The CDR3 loop spans 14 amino acids. Germline V CDR1 and CDR2: LNHDA, SQIVND (reference sequence). CDR3 residues: CASSTGKMNTEAFF. Based on the CDR3 plus reference TRBV19 and TRBJ1-1, the full variable domain is DGGITQSPKYLFRKEGQNVTLSCEQNLNHDAMYWYRQDPGQGLRLIYYSQIVNDFQKGDIAEGYSVSREKKESFPLTVTSAQKNPTAFYLCASSTGKMNTEAFFGQGTRLTVV.

The chain combines TRBV28 with TRBJ2-6; lacking DNA, the TRBD2 call made by TCRdb goes unchecked. Germline assignment: CDR1 MDHEN and CDR2 SYDVKM. The CDR3 runs to 15 residues. The CDR3 region is CASSLLGFGANVLTF.

V is TRBV5-1 and J is TRBJ2-1; TCRdb designates TRBD1, a call that cannot be tested without DNA. Germline CDR1 and CDR2: SGHRS and YFSETQ. The CDR3 consists of 15 residues. CDR3 protein: CASSRGQGRLDEQFF. Full variable domain (outside the CDR3, taken from reference TRBV5-1 and TRBJ2-1): KAGVTQTPRYLIKTRGQQVTLSCSPISGHRSVSWYQQTPGQGLQFLFEYFSETQRNKGNFPGRFSGRQFSNSRSEMNVSTLELGDSALYLCASSRGQGRLDEQFFGPGTRLTVL.

The genes are TRBV12-3 or TRBV12-4 and TRBJ2-7; absent DNA, TCRdb's TRBD1 call cannot be checked. The CDR3 has 16 residues. The CDR3 loop is CASSSHTPGGVYEQYF.

The chain employs TRBV24-1 and TRBJ2-2; checking the TCRdb D call of TRBD1 is not possible without DNA. The length of the CDR3 is 16 residues. The germline gives CDR1 KGHDR, CDR2 SFDVKD. CDR3 sequence: CATSDSDRGNTGELFF.

The chain combines TRBV20-1 with TRBJ2-1; checking the TCRdb D call of TRBD1 is not possible without DNA. Germline V gene lookup returns CDR1 DFQATT and CDR2 SNEGSKA (reference sequence). The CDR3 contains 14 residues. The CDR3 sequence: CSAGEGQVDNEQFF.

The CDR3 sequence is CSVVGQGGTQYF. This chain joins TRBV29-1 and TRBJ2-5; the D call of TRBD1 rests on TCRdb alone, since no DNA is present to check it. CDR1 is SQVTM, CDR2 ANQGSEA, per germline. This CDR3 is built from 12 residues.

The V gene is TRBV5-6, the J gene TRBJ1-1. Per the germline V gene, CDR1 is SGHDT and CDR2 is YYEEEE. This CDR3 spans 14 amino acids. The CDR3: CASRRGPLNTEAFF.

The chain couples TRBV6-5 to TRBJ2-7; TCRdb names TRBD2, which stays unverified in the absence of DNA. The CDR3 length is 16 residues. Germline CDR1 and CDR2: MNHEY and SVGAGI. CDR3 region: CASSLEAGVGSYEQYF.